The sample holds a few counts of the clone carrying this T cell receptor (beta chain). CDR1 and CDR2 (germline): MDHEN, SYDVKM. This CDR3 is built from 16 residues. The trim removed 5 bases at V and 8 bases at J, leaving 7 bases unmatched. What was amplified from RNA transcripts were TCR beta CDR3 regions. RT-PCR in the first round (using the HTBI primer set) targeted the TCR CDR3. TCRdb redid the calling of the multiplex PCR reads with MiXCR, one entry per CDR3 protein. The top ten clones hold under 45% of a sample with some 300,000 distinct CDR3 sequences, around 20% of them seen once. This sample is part of a study of T cells in Graves' hyperthyroidism and ophthalmopathy.

The TCR sequence derives from a man in his fifties or sixties with Graves' ophthalmopathy. Material for sequencing was blood. The chain links TRBV28 to TRBJ2-2; 14 nucleotides agree with TRBD2. CDR3 nucleotides: TGTGCCAGCAGTGAAAAGACTAGCGGGAGGGCGGGGGAGCTGTTTTTT. Its translation is CASSEKTSGRAGELFF.